This entry concerns a single TCR beta chain. Its antigen is unknown. Using immunoSEQ multiplex PCR, the repertoire was profiled, and TCRdb retains in-frame clones only, with some absent. The repertoire includes approximately 33,000 clones, around four fifths of them detected once, and 7.5% sits in the top ten. The data were taken from a study of radiotherapy plus CTLA-4 blockade in lung cancer. Study-level points and caveats: Together with interferon-beta, which increased in serum after radiation, early dynamic changes in blood T cell clones were reportedly the best predictors of response. Blood-borne expansion of tumor-derived TCR clones followed radiotherapy plus ipilimumab.

This sample comprised peripheral blood, obtained from a patient treated with radiotherapy plus ipilimumab. The origin of this receptor is a human donor with non-small cell lung cancer who had stable disease on radiotherapy plus ipilimumab.

This chain's CDR3 is CASSIRTGENIQYF. DNA for the CDR3: TGTGCCAGTAGTATCAGGACAGGAGAAAACATTCAGTACTTC. This rearrangement joins TRBV19 to TRBJ2-4; 7 nucleotides match TRBD1. Germline V gives CDR1 LNHDA, CDR2 SQIVND (reference sequence). The CDR3 has 14 residues. Losses at the gene ends were 3 bases for V and 5 bases for J; bases not matched to a gene: 4.